These 2 T cell receptor beta chains were sequenced from one sample in a study of T cell repertoires in cytomegalovirus infection. TCRdb re-analysed the reads in MiXCR, keeping a single row per CDR3 protein. The sample contains hundreds of thousands of distinct CDR3 sequences, approximately 31% of which appear only once. These TCRs' antigens remain unknown. The sample was cultured CD8+ T cells from PBMCs, taken from culture after CMV antigen stimulation. The receptors here all came from a human donor in good health (CMV status not recorded). Some clones in this sample may be carry-over from other donors' samples.

The chain is built from TRBV4-1 and TRBJ2-5; 9 nucleotides line up with TRBD1. V was clipped by 4 bases and J by 2 bases; unmatched bases: 8. There are 16 residues in the CDR3. The germline gives CDR1 MGHRA, CDR2 YSYEKL. This CDR3 reads CASSLTSGTGQETQYF. In DNA form, the CDR3 reads TGCGCCAGCAGCCTAACCTCGGGGACAGGGCAAGAGACCCAGTACTTC.

The chain links TRBV29-1 to TRBJ2-7, with no clear D. The CDR3 runs to 13 residues. V lost 0 bases and J lost 4, with 10 bases in between. CDR1 and CDR2 from the germline V gene are SQVTM and ANQGSEA. CDR3 amino acids: CSVEEETPYEQYF. The CDR3 DNA reads as TGCAGCGTTGAAGAAGAGACACCGTACGAGCAGTACTTC.